The source of this T cell receptor beta chain is a study of T-cell memory formation after mild COVID-19. Regarding the study as a whole: Memory from before infection featured some responding clones, which suggests cross-reactive memory joined. The study found contracting CD4+ clones mainly in CM and EM and contracting CD8+ clones in EMRA. The study found balanced CD4/CD8 in clones contracting day 15 to 85 and a CD4+ lean in later expanders.

Details on this clonotype: What it recognizes is unknown.

TCR alpha and TCR beta cDNA libraries carrying sample barcodes and UMIs came from 5'RACE with constant-segment primers. TCRdb passed the 5' RACE reads through MiXCR, listing each CDR3 protein once. The table lists 200,000 to 300,000 distinct CDR3 sequences, roughly a sixth of them singletons. The germline gives CDR1 KGHSH, CDR2 LQKENI. Trimming took 4 bases from V and 2 from J, leaving 8 bases between them. This CDR3 region has 13 residues. The genes are TRBV18 and TRBJ1-2; possible D gene TRBD1, 5 bases. Sequencing used PBMCs or a T cell subset sorted from them (not recorded which). The receptor's source is a man between 18 and 35 years old who had mild COVID-19 (a few samples of this study predate the infection). Cell type and time point are not known. Here the CDR3 DNA reads TGTGCCAGCTCACAGGGACCGAACTATGGCTACACCTTC. This encodes CASSQGPNYGYTF.